Listed here are 16 T cell receptor beta chains from one sample, sequenced in a study of blood T cell repertoires in COVID-19 (dated by TCRdb to the early 2020s). The library was built by means of the immunoSEQ multiplex PCR assay. TCRdb carries this immuneACCESS record with in-frame sequences only. Its versions omit some clonotypes, under half of them owing to an unresolved V gene in the studies checked, with the rest unexplained. The sample table holds around 620,000 clones, of which around 90% were seen once. Together, the top ten hold roughly 0.25% of the sample. The source material was peripheral blood. All receptors derive from a woman younger than 35 with acute or convalescent COVID-19.

The V gene is TRBV14, the J gene TRBJ2-1; D might be TRBD2 (7 bases). This CDR3 comprises 15 residues. Germline V gene lookup returns CDR1 SGHDN and CDR2 FVKESK. V lost 4 bases, J lost 7 bases, and 17 bases lay in between. CDR3 coding DNA: TGTGCCAGCAGCCTTGTTAGGGGGGGCCTTAATGAGCAGTTCTTC. This sequence encodes CASSLVRGGLNEQFF.

The chain recombines TRBV9 with TRBJ2-3, with a possible D match to TRBD2 (5 bases). The CDR3 covers 16 residues. V lost 0 bases to trimming and J lost 2 bases, with 13 bases between them. The germline V gene encodes CDR1 SGDLS and CDR2 YYNGEE. The CDR3 reads CASSVGVGAATDTQYF. The CDR3 bases are TGTGCCAGCAGCGTAGGGGTGGGAGCCGCCACAGATACGCAGTATTTT.

The V call is TRBV11-2, the J call TRBJ2-2; D is possibly TRBD1 (6 bases). The CDR3 has 19 amino acids. In germline, CDR1 is SGHAT, CDR2 FQNNGV. V lost 2 bases, J lost 6 bases, and 25 bases lay in between. The CDR3: CASSLSDRILRFAAGELFF. CDR3 bases: TGTGCCAGCAGCTTATCTGACAGGATTTTACGTTTTGCGGCCGGGGAGCTGTTTTTT. The variable domain in full, with the rest retrieved from reference TRBV11-2 and TRBJ2-2, is EAGVAQSPRYKIIEKRQSVAFWCNPISGHATLYWYQQILGQGPKLLIQFQNNGVVDDSQLPKDRFSAERLKGVDSTLKIQPAKLEDSAVYLCASSLSDRILRFAAGELFFGEGSRLTVL.

The rearrangement uses TRBV5-8 and TRBJ1-5; 8 nucleotides align to TRBD1. Trimming cost V 4 bases and J 2 bases; bases outside gene matches: 8. This CDR3 has 16 residues. Germline CDR1 SGHTS, CDR2 YDEGEE. The CDR3 DNA reads as TGTGCCAGCAGCGTAACGACAGGGGCAGGCAATCAGCCCCAGCATTTT. It yields the protein CASSVTTGAGNQPQHF. Supplemented by reference TRBV5-8 and TRBJ1-5, the full variable domain reads EAGVTQSPTHLIKTRGQQATLRCSPISGHTSVYWYQQALGLGLQFLLWYDEGEERNRGNFPPRFSGRQFPNYSSELNVNALELEDSALYLCASSVTTGAGNQPQHFGDGTRLSIL.

The genes are TRBV6-1 and TRBJ2-2, with D perhaps TRBD1 (6 bases). Trimming pared 3 bases from V and 2 bases from J, leaving 10 bases between. Germline V lookup: CDR1 MNHNS, CDR2 SASEGT. The CDR3 has 15 residues. Here the CDR3 DNA reads TGTGCCAGCAGTGAGGCAGGGGATAACACCGGGGAGCTGTTTTTT. As protein: CASSEAGDNTGELFF.

The chain is built from TRBV11-2 and TRBJ2-2; tentatively, D is TRBD1 (5 bases). Germline values: CDR1 SGHAT, CDR2 FQNNGV. The V gene lost 6 bases and the J gene lost 1 base, with 12 bases spanning the gap. CDR3 length: 15 amino acids. CDR3 loop: CASRGVGMNTGELFF. Here the CDR3 DNA reads TGTGCCAGCAGAGGGGTGGGGATGAACACCGGGGAGCTGTTTTTT.

V and J are TRBV4-2 and TRBJ2-6; 9 bases map to TRBD1. CDR1 is LGHNA, CDR2 YNFKEQ, per germline. The J segment lost 0 bases and the V segment lost 0 bases, leaving 9 bases of the junction unmatched. The CDR3 is 20 residues long. The CDR3 protein is CASSQEEGTGSFSGANVLTF. As DNA, the CDR3 is TGTGCCAGCAGCCAAGAGGAAGGGACAGGGAGCTTCTCTGGGGCCAACGTCCTGACTTTC.

The CDR3, as DNA: TGTGCCAGCAGCTTAGGGTGGGACAGCTCCTACGAGCAGTACTTC. Protein sequence: CASSLGWDSSYEQYF. This chain joins TRBV11-2 and TRBJ2-7, with TRBD1 identical over 7 bases. CDR1 and CDR2 (germline): SGHAT, FQNNGV. CDR3 size: 15 residues. J was trimmed by 0 bases and V by 1 base; bases with no gene match: 3.

J is TRBJ1-3 and V is TRBV18; no firm D call. Germline lookup yields CDR1 KGHSH and CDR2 LQKENI. This CDR3 is 14 amino acids long. V dropped 4 bases and J dropped 0 bases, with 7 bases sitting between them. The CDR3 DNA is TGTGCCAGCTCACTAGCGGGCTCTGGAAACACCATATATTTT. It specifies CASSLAGSGNTIYF.

The chain recombines TRBV5-1 with TRBJ2-1; 13 bases map to TRBD2. CDR1 SGHRS and CDR2 YFSETQ come from the germline V gene. V shed 3 bases, J shed 5 bases, and the junction held 2 bases outside the gene matches. CDR3 size: 15 residues. CDR3 in DNA: TGCGCCAGCAGCTCGGGACTAGCGGGGAACAATGAGCAGTTCTTC. Protein product: CASSSGLAGNNEQFF.

This chain uses TRBV21-1 with TRBJ1-5. TRBV21-1 is a pseudogene locus. The CDR3 is 16 amino acids. As DNA, the CDR3 is TGTGCCAGCAGCAAAAAAGGGACCGGGGGTAATCAGCCCCAGCATTTT. This codes for CASSKKGTGGNQPQHF.

The table lists this clone with a count of one. The J gene is TRBJ2-7, the V gene TRBV19; 8 bases agree with TRBD2. The CDR3 runs to 15 residues. Germline lookup yields CDR1 LNHDA and CDR2 SQIVND (reference sequence). Germline trimming cut 6 bases from V and 5 bases from J; bases unmatched to any gene: 12. CDR3 DNA sequence: TGTGCCAGTAGCCGGGGGGACGGGAGGGTCGACGAGCAGTACTTC. Translation: CASSRGDGRVDEQYF. The entire variable domain, with the rest obtained from reference TRBV19 and TRBJ2-7, is as follows: DGGITQSPKYLFRKEGQNVTLSCEQNLNHDAMYWYRQDPGQGLRLIYYSQIVNDFQKGDIAEGYSVSREKKESFPLTVTSAQKNPTAFYLCASSRGDGRVDEQYFGPGTRLTVT.

The CDR3 region has the DNA TGCGCCAGCAGCCATGTAGCGGGGCGGGATGAGCAGTTCTTC. Its translation: CASSHVAGRDEQFF. The chain couples TRBV4-3 to TRBJ2-1; 8 bases fit TRBD2. Germline trimming cut 3 bases from V and 8 bases from J; bases unmatched to any gene: 6. This CDR3 is built from 14 residues. Germline V gene data show CDR1 as LGHNA and CDR2 as YSLEER.

The chain carries TRBV7-2 and TRBJ2-1; TRBD2 agrees at 10 bases. This CDR3 comprises 15 residues. J was trimmed by 4 bases and V by 5 bases; bases with no gene match: 5. Germline V gives CDR1 SGHTA, CDR2 FQGNSA. The CDR3 is CASSPTSGEYNEQFF. CDR3 nucleotide sequence: TGTGCCAGCAGCCCAACTAGCGGGGAGTACAATGAGCAGTTCTTC.

In DNA, the CDR3 is TGTGCCACTCCAATGGCGGGGAACCCGAACACCGGGGAGCTGTTTTTT. This codes for CATPMAGNPNTGELFF. The J gene is TRBJ2-2, the V gene TRBV2; a weak D match, TRBD2 (6 bases). CDR3 length equals 16 residues. Germline assignment: CDR1 SNHLY and CDR2 FYNNEI. With 10 bases removed from V and 0 bases from J, the gap between germline ends came to 18 bases.

The V and J genes are TRBV12-5 and TRBJ1-5, with TRBD1 matching 7 bases. Germline V gene lookup returns CDR1 LGHNT and CDR2 FRNRAP. The V segment lost 2 bases and the J segment 3 bases; nucleotides outside the gene matches: 7. This CDR3 has 16 amino acids. CDR3 region: CASGLSPTGPNQPQHF. The DNA of the CDR3 is TGTGCTAGTGGTTTGTCACCGACAGGGCCCAATCAGCCCCAGCATTTT.